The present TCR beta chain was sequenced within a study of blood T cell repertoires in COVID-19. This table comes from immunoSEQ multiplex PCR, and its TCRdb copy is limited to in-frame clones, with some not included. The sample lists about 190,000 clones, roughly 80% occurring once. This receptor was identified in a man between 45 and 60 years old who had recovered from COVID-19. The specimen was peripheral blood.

CDR3 residues: CASSISYRSYNEQFF. Written as DNA, the CDR3 is TGTGCCAGTAGTATCTCTTATCGCTCCTACAATGAGCAGTTCTTC. The chain joins TRBV19 to TRBJ2-1, with D unclear. The length of the CDR3 is 15 residues. Trimming pared 3 bases from V and 0 bases from J, leaving 9 bases between. The germline CDR1 and CDR2 sequences are LNHDA and SQIVND (reference sequence).